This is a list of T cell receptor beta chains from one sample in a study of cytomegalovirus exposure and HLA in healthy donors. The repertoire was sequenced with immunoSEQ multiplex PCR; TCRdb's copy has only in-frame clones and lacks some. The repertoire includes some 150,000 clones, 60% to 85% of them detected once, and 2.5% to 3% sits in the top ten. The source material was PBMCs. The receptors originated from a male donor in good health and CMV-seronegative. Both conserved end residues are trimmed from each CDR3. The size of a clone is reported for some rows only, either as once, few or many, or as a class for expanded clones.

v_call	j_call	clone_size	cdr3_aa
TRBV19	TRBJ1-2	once	ASSINGQGGIYGYT
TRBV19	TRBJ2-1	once	ASTLGQGDNEQF
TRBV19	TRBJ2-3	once	ASSIEGTGARDTQY
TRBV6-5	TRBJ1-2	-	ASNEDRGSGYT
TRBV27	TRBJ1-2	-	ASRQAGGLPKSYGYT
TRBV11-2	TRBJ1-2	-	ASSRGTGVTNYGYT
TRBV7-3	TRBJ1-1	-	ASSPGQGSTEAF
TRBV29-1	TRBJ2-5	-	SVEVWQGETQY
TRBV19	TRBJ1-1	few	ACGPVVTEAF
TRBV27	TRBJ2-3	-	ASSHTGVGDTQY
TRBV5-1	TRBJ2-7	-	ASSLLQGMGEQY